A selection of T cell receptor beta chains follows, all from one sample in a study of T-cell memory formation after mild COVID-19. Each CDR3 protein is one row after TCRdb ran MiXCR on the 5' RACE reads. This sample has some 450,000 distinct CDR3 sequences, with about 19% found just once. Source material: PBMCs or a T cell subset sorted from them (not recorded which). The receptor source for this set is an adult woman who had mild COVID-19 (a few samples of this study predate the infection). Cell type and time point are not known. CDR3s include the opening cysteine and the closing phenylalanine or tryptophan. Each record gives: D gene, V gene, J gene, clone size, CDR3 protein, CDR3 DNA. D genes are given only for firm matches. The size entry is marked missing in some rows and otherwise reads once, few, many or a size class.

-	TRBV19	TRBJ2-3	few	CASSIRQATDTQYF	TGTGCCAGTAGTATCCGACAGGCCACAGATACGCAGTATTTT
TRBD2	TRBV5-1	TRBJ2-5	-	CASSLWGLEETQYF	TGCGCCAGCAGCTTGTGGGGACTAGAAGAGACCCAGTACTTC
TRBD2	TRBV7-8	TRBJ2-2	-	CASTSPGLAGGRSPGELFF	TGTGCCAGCACCTCTCCGGGACTAGCGGGAGGGCGGAGTCCCGGGGAGCTGTTTTTT
TRBD2	TRBV29-1	TRBJ2-7	few	CSAVAGGQYEQYF	TGCAGCGCCGTAGCGGGGGGGCAGTACGAGCAGTACTTC
TRBD2	TRBV5-5	TRBJ2-5	few	CASSLVPSGGQETQYF	TGTGCCAGCAGCTTGGTCCCTAGCGGGGGCCAAGAGACCCAGTACTTC
-	TRBV24-1	TRBJ2-2	many	CATKRGGGQELFF	TGTGCCACCAAGCGCGGAGGAGGTCAGGAGCTGTTTTTT
-	TRBV9	TRBJ2-1	-	CASSVDQGGLIYNEQFF	TGTGCCAGCAGCGTAGATCAAGGGGGTCTAATCTACAATGAGCAGTTCTTC
-	TRBV15	TRBJ2-7	-	CATSREGYEQYF	TGTGCCACCAGCAGAGAAGGGTACGAGCAGTACTTC
TRBD2	TRBV5-1	TRBJ2-3	-	CASSWLAGTSTDTQYF	TGCGCCAGCAGCTGGCTAGCGGGGACTAGCACAGATACGCAGTATTTT
-	TRBV20-1	TRBJ1-2	few	CSARQGGYTF	TGCAGTGCTAGACAAGGTGGCTACACCTTC
-	TRBV2	TRBJ2-1	-	CASSEYVTINEQFF	TGTGCCAGCAGTGAATATGTGACTATCAATGAGCAGTTCTTC
TRBD2	TRBV5-8	TRBJ2-5	-	CASSLMAGVTQYF	TGTGCCAGCAGCTTGATGGCGGGAGTGACCCAGTACTTC
-	TRBV13	TRBJ2-1	few	CASSLGPTTPLGNEQFF	TGTGCCAGCAGCTTAGGCCCCACTACGCCACTAGGGAATGAGCAGTTCTTC
-	TRBV15	TRBJ2-3	-	CATSRYGEARSTDTQYF	TGTGCCACCAGCAGATACGGAGAGGCGAGAAGCACAGATACGCAGTATTTT
TRBD2	TRBV12-3/TRBV12-4	TRBJ2-4	few	CASTRLAGGPAIQYF	TGTGCCAGCACCAGACTAGCGGGAGGCCCGGCGATTCAGTACTTC
-	TRBV20-1	TRBJ2-1	-	CSASPRATYNEQFF	TGCAGTGCTAGTCCCCGGGCAACCTACAATGAGCAGTTCTTC
-	TRBV7-9	TRBJ2-3	few	CASSRSNKSSSLRDTQYF	TGTGCCAGCAGCCGCTCGAATAAGTCGTCAAGCTTACGGGATACGCAGTATTTT
-	TRBV21-1	TRBJ2-7	-	CASSKALRDNSYEQYF	TGTGCCAGCAGCAAAGCGCTCCGGGACAACTCCTACGAGCAGTACTTC
-	TRBV7-6	TRBJ2-3	few	CASSSTSGTTTDTQYF	TGTGCCAGCAGTTCGACCTCCGGGACGACCACAGATACGCAGTATTTT
-	TRBV3-1	TRBJ2-1	-	CASSSRAGGNADEQFF	TGTGCCAGCAGCTCTCGCGCAGGGGGGAACGCGGATGAGCAGTTCTTC
TRBD1	TRBV18	TRBJ1-2	few	CASSPVGTEFSYGYTF	TGTGCCAGCTCACCAGTCGGGACAGAATTCAGCTATGGCTACACCTTC
-	TRBV4-2	TRBJ2-6	few	CASSQGLRVGANVLTF	TGTGCCAGCAGCCAAGGACTTCGAGTTGGGGCCAACGTCCTGACTTTC
-	TRBV15	TRBJ2-1	-	CATSRELREQFF	TGTGCCACCAGCAGAGAGCTTCGTGAGCAGTTCTTC
-	TRBV6-5	TRBJ2-3	few	CASSFLGYTDTQYF	TGTGCCAGCAGTTTCTTGGGATACACAGATACGCAGTATTTT
-	TRBV7-9	TRBJ1-4	-	CASSSLHRENEKLFF	TGTGCCAGCAGCTCGCTGCACAGGGAGAATGAAAAACTGTTTTTT
-	TRBV3-1	TRBJ1-1	many	CASSQDRSREEAFF	TGTGCCAGCAGCCAAGATCGGTCCCGGGAAGAAGCTTTCTTT
-	TRBV5-1	TRBJ2-3	few	CASSLPGSRADTQYF	TGCGCCAGCAGCCTCCCGGGTAGCCGGGCAGATACGCAGTATTTT
-	TRBV7-6	TRBJ2-2	-	CASSLAMAGVTGELFF	TGTGCCAGCAGCTTAGCTATGGCAGGGGTGACCGGGGAGCTGTTTTTT
-	TRBV14	TRBJ2-1	few	CASSRRTGSYNEQFF	TGTGCCAGCAGCCGGAGAACTGGTTCCTACAATGAGCAGTTCTTC
-	TRBV21-1	TRBJ1-5	-	CASSKEGTGKQPQHF	TGTGCCAGCAGCAAAGAAGGGACAGGGAAGCAGCCCCAGCATTTT
TRBD1	TRBV15	TRBJ2-2	few	CAIQGKGGELFF	TGTGCCATACAGGGGAAAGGCGGGGAGCTGTTTTTT
TRBD2	TRBV19	TRBJ2-5	-	CASSDGGAGQETQYF	TGTGCCAGTAGCGACGGGGGGGCCGGGCAAGAGACCCAGTACTTC
-	TRBV20-1	TRBJ1-1	-	CSAGGGTEAFF	TGCAGTGCTGGGGGGGGCACTGAAGCTTTCTTT
-	TRBV19	TRBJ1-2	-	CASRRDTPTNYGYTF	TGTGCCAGTAGGAGGGACACCCCCACTAACTATGGCTACACCTTC
-	TRBV7-2	TRBJ2-7	few	CASSSDPAYEQYF	TGTGCCAGCAGCTCAGACCCAGCCTACGAGCAGTACTTC
-	TRBV12-3/TRBV12-4	TRBJ2-1	many	CASSLQAPNEQFF	TGTGCCAGCAGTTTACAGGCTCCTAATGAGCAGTTCTTC
TRBD2	TRBV7-9	TRBJ2-7	-	CASSSSEMTSGSSYEQYF	TGTGCCAGCAGCTCCTCCGAGATGACTAGCGGGAGCTCCTACGAGCAGTACTTC
-	TRBV21-1	TRBJ2-7	-	CARRLGIPYEQYF	TGTGCCAGGCGTTTGGGGATCCCCTACGAGCAGTACTTC
TRBD1	TRBV7-2	TRBJ2-5	-	CASSPPGTGETQYF	TGTGCCAGCAGCCCACCTGGGACAGGGGAGACCCAGTACTTC
-	TRBV5-1	TRBJ1-1	-	CASSPTPGNTEAFF	TGCGCCAGCAGCCCGACCCCGGGGAACACTGAAGCTTTCTTT
-	TRBV24-1	TRBJ1-2	-	CATSDHGVSGYTF	TGTGCCACCAGTGATCACGGGGTTTCTGGCTACACCTTC
-	TRBV5-1	TRBJ1-2	-	CASSPVPAGGYGYTF	TGCGCCAGCAGCCCGGTCCCGGCCGGCGGGTATGGCTACACCTTC
-	TRBV2	TRBJ2-3	-	CASNPTEGTDTQYF	TGTGCCAGCAATCCTACAGAGGGCACAGATACGCAGTATTTT
TRBD1	TRBV5-1	TRBJ2-4	few	CASSSLARTGNIQYF	TGCGCCAGCAGCAGCCTGGCCCGGACAGGGAACATTCAGTACTTC
-	TRBV6-5	TRBJ1-4	few	CASSPVFNEKLFF	TGTGCCAGCAGTCCAGTGTTTAATGAAAAACTGTTTTTT
-	TRBV5-1	TRBJ1-1	few	CASSLGGGDKAFF	TGCGCCAGCAGCTTGGGAGGCGGGGATAAAGCTTTCTTT
TRBD1	TRBV6-5	TRBJ2-7	-	CASSYEGQSYEQYF	TGTGCCAGCAGTTACGAGGGACAGTCCTACGAGCAGTACTTC
-	TRBV12-3/TRBV12-4	TRBJ1-6	-	CASAGTSLPLHF	TGTGCCAGCGCAGGGACCAGCTTACCCCTCCACTTT
-	TRBV2	TRBJ2-2	few	CASSVTSFLNTGELFF	TGTGCCAGCAGCGTAACTAGTTTTCTGAACACCGGGGAGCTGTTTTTT
-	TRBV12-3/TRBV12-4	TRBJ2-2	-	CASRLDETGELFF	TGTGCCAGCAGGTTGGACGAGACCGGGGAGCTGTTTTTT